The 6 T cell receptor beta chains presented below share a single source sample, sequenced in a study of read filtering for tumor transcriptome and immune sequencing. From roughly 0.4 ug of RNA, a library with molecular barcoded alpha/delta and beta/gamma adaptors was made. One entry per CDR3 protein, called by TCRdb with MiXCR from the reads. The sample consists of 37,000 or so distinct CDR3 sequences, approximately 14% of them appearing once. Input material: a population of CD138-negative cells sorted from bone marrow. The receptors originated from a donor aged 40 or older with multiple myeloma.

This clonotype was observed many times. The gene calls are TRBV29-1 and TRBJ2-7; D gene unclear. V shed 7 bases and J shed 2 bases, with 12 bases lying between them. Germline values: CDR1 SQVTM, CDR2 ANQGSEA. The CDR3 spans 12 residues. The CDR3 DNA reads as TGCAGCGGACGAGTGGGTACCTACGAGCAGTACTTC. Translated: CSGRVGTYEQYF.

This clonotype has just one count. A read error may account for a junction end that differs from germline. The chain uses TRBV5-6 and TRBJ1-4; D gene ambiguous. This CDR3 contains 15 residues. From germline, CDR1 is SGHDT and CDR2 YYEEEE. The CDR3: CASSQRSGVNEKLFF. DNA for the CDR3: TGCGCCAGCAGCCAACGATCCGGGGTTAATGAAAAATTGTTTTTT.

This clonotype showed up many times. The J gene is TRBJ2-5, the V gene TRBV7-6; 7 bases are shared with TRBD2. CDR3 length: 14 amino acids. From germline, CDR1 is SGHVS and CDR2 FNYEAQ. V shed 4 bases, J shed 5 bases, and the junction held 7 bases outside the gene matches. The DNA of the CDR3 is TGTGCCAGCAGCTACCGACTAGCCCGGGAGACCCAGTACTTC. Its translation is CASSYRLARETQYF.

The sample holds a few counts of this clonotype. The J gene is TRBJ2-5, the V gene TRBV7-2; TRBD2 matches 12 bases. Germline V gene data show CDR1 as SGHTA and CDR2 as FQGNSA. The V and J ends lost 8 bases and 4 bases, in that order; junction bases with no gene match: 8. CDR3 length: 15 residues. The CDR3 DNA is TGTGCCAGCCGCGGGCTAGCGGGAGGGCGAGAGACCCAGTACTTC. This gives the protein CASRGLAGGRETQYF.

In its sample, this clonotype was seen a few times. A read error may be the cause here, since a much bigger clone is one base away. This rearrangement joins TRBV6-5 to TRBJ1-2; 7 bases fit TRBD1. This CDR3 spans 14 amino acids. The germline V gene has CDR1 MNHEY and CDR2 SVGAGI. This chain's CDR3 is CASSYQGGSYGCTF. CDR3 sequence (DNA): TGTGCCAGCAGTTACCAGGGGGGTAGCTATGGCTGCACCTTC.

CDR3 sequence reads: CSASTGGNYGYTF. DNA for the CDR3: TGCAGTGCCTCGACAGGGGGCAACTATGGCTACACCTTC. The chain joins TRBV20-1 to TRBJ1-2; 10 nucleotides align to TRBD1. The CDR3 is 13 residues long. V lost 6 bases, J lost 2 bases, and 3 bases stayed unmatched. Per the germline V gene, CDR1 is DFQATT and CDR2 is SNEGSKA (reference sequence).